This T cell receptor beta chain comes out of a study of blood T cell repertoires in COVID-19. V lost 4 bases and J lost 3, with 13 bases in between. This CDR3 is 15 amino acids long. CDR1 is LGHDT and CDR2 is YNNKEL in the germline V gene (reference sequence). Across about two dozen US areas, participants ranged in age from about 18 to 100 years. As handled by the study authors: Estimation of nucleated cell counts was performed using reference gene primer amplification. Only in-frame clones appear in the TCRdb table, and some are missing; sequencing was by immunoSEQ multiplex PCR. The V and J calls and the clone size are those of that table, but D and trimming were determined from the DNA. The data hold roughly 160,000 clones, with under 90% observed a single time.

Material: PBMCs or T cells enriched from blood (not recorded which). This receptor was identified in a man in his sixties who had recovered from COVID-19. The J gene is TRBJ1-3, the V gene TRBV3-1 (or the pseudogene TRBV3-2); TRBD1 is a possible D gene (6 bases). The CDR3 DNA reads as TGTGCCAGCAGCCCAGGGACAAGGTTTGGAAACACCATATATTTT. Translating it yields CASSPGTRFGNTIYF.